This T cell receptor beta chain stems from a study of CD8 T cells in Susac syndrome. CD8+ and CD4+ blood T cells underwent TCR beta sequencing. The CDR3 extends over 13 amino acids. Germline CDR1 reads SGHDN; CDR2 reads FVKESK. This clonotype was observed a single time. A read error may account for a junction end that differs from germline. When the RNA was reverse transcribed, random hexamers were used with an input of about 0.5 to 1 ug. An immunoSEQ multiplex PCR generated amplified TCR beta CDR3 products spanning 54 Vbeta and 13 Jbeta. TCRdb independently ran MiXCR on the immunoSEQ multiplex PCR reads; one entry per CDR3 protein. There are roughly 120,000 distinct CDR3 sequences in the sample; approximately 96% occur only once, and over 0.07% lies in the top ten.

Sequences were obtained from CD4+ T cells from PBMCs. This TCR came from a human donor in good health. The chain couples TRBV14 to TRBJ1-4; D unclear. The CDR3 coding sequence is TGTGCCAGCAGCCAAGCGGAAAATGAGAAACTGTTTTTT. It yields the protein CASSQAENEKLFF. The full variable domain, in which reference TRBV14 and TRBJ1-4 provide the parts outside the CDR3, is EAGVTQFPSHSVIEKGQTVTLRCDPISGHDNLYWYRRVMGKEIKFLLHFVKESKQDESGMPNNRFLAERTGGTYSTLKVQPAELEDSGVYFCASSQAENEKLFFGSGTQLSVL.